The 23 T cell receptor beta chains listed next were all sequenced from one sample in a study of cytomegalovirus exposure and HLA in healthy donors. Vbeta (60) and Jbeta (13) primers were used in the PCR. Generated by immunoSEQ multiplex PCR, the TCRdb table keeps only in-frame clones and is missing some. The sample holds under 200,000 clones, roughly four fifths seen once. Sequenced sample: PBMCs. The source of these receptors is a woman between 45 and 65 years old in good health and CMV-seronegative.

This chain links TRBV7-2 with TRBJ2-6; unclear D gene. The CDR3 loop spans 14 amino acids. Germline V gene lookup returns CDR1 SGHTA and CDR2 FQGNSA. V dropped 3 bases and J dropped 0 bases, with 3 bases sitting between them. The CDR3 DNA sequence: TGTGCCAGCAGCTTCCTCTCTGGGGCCAACGTCCTGACTTTC. It translates to CASSFLSGANVLTF.

The genes are TRBV10-3 and TRBJ1-3; possible D gene TRBD1, 6 bases. Germline CDR1 and CDR2: ENHRY and SYGVKD. The CDR3 runs to 15 residues. The ends were cut back, 8 bases at V and 4 bases at J, with 18 bases in the middle. The CDR3 sequence: CAIGQGQRSGNTIYF. The CDR3 DNA follows: TGTGCCATCGGGCAAGGACAGCGGTCCGGAAACACCATATATTTT.

The chain uses TRBV6-5 and TRBJ1-5; 8 bases fit TRBD1. Germline V gene sequence: CDR1 MNHEY, CDR2 SVGAGI. The trim removed 2 bases at V and 5 bases at J, leaving 5 bases unmatched. There are 15 residues in the CDR3. In nucleotides, the CDR3 is TGTGCCAGCAGTTACACGACAGGGGTTGATCAGCCCCAGCATTTT. The encoded protein is CASSYTTGVDQPQHF.

The rearrangement uses TRBV28 and TRBJ1-5, with D tentatively TRBD1 (6 bases). Germline V gene lookup returns CDR1 MDHEN and CDR2 SYDVKM. This CDR3 contains 14 residues. V was cut by 5 bases and J by 3 bases, with 11 bases left in between. CDR3 DNA sequence: TGTGCCAGCAGTAAAGGGACACCCAATCAGCCCCAGCATTTT. It yields the protein CASSKGTPNQPQHF.

This chain links TRBV7-9 with TRBJ2-7, with D unresolved. V gave up 5 bases and J gave up 6 bases, with 8 bases separating them. CDR1 is SEHNR and CDR2 is FQNEAQ in the germline V gene (reference sequence). This CDR3 spans 11 amino acids. The CDR3 sequence: CASSLRGEQYF. DNA for the CDR3: TGTGCCAGCAGCCTTCGAGGCGAGCAGTACTTC.

The J gene is TRBJ1-5, the V gene TRBV28, with D possibly being TRBD1 (6 bases). The CDR3 runs 12 residues. V lost 7 bases and J lost 6, with 10 bases in between. Germline values: CDR1 MDHEN, CDR2 SYDVKM. The CDR3 DNA is TGTGCCAGCACCACAGGGAGTCAGCCCCAGCATTTT. This translates into CASTTGSQPQHF.

This chain connects TRBV10-3 to TRBJ1-4; 10 bases fit TRBD1. Germline lookup yields CDR1 ENHRY and CDR2 SYGVKD. V trimming: 2 bases; J trimming: 5 bases; junction bases outside the gene matches: 5. The CDR3 runs to 16 residues. CDR3 sequence reads: CAISETPGQGNEKLFF. The CDR3 DNA sequence: TGTGCCATCAGTGAGACCCCGGGACAGGGGAATGAAAAACTGTTTTTT.

The chain joins TRBV6-1 to TRBJ2-2; D is unresolved. The length of the CDR3 is 14 residues. Germline assignment: CDR1 MNHNS and CDR2 SASEGT. Trimming pared 2 bases from V and 0 bases from J, leaving 4 bases between. This CDR3 reads CASSEITNTGELFF. The CDR3 nucleotides read TGTGCCAGCAGTGAAATTACGAACACCGGGGAGCTGTTTTTT.

This sequence joins TRBV28 and TRBJ1-1; D ambiguous. The CDR3 covers 13 residues. Germline CDR1 MDHEN, CDR2 SYDVKM. The V gene lost 6 bases and the J gene lost 7 bases, with 15 bases spanning the gap. The CDR3 protein is CASSPAQANEAFF. The CDR3 DNA reads TGTGCCAGCAGCCCCGCCCAGGCAAATGAAGCTTTCTTT.

This clone appeared once. V gene TRBV10-2 combines with J gene TRBJ1-2; D perhaps matches TRBD1 (5 bases). Trimming removed 3 bases from V and 9 bases from J, with 17 bases in between. The germline V gene has CDR1 WSHSY and CDR2 SAAADI. This CDR3 has 14 residues. CDR3 region: CASSEEGRGVRYTF. Written as DNA, the CDR3 is TGCGCCAGCAGTGAAGAGGGACGGGGGGTGCGCTACACCTTC.

This clone was found a few times. The V gene is TRBV25-1, the J gene TRBJ2-3; D unresolved. This CDR3 has 15 amino acids. Germline V CDR1 and CDR2: MGHDK, SYGVNS. Trimming pared 1 base from V and 1 base from J, leaving 9 bases between. The DNA for the CDR3 is TGTGCCAGCAGTGAATCCTACCGGGGCACAGATACGCAGTATTTT. This gives the protein CASSESYRGTDTQYF.

The chain employs TRBV27 and TRBJ2-1; D may be TRBD2 (5 bases). This CDR3 is built from 12 residues. Germline values: CDR1 MNHEY, CDR2 SMNVEV (reference sequence). V was pared by 8 bases and J by 8 bases, with 13 bases between. The CDR3 loop is CASRDEGDEQFF. The CDR3 DNA reads as TGTGCCAGCCGCGATGAGGGTGATGAGCAGTTCTTC.

The J gene is TRBJ2-7, the V gene TRBV4-1; 12 bases fit TRBD1. Germline CDR1 is MGHRA and CDR2 is YSYEKL. This CDR3 comprises 18 residues. V shed 4 bases, J shed 4 bases, and the junction held 14 bases outside the gene matches. CDR3: CASSPRDRGLKTFYEQYF. In nucleotides, the CDR3 is TGCGCCAGCAGCCCCCGGGACAGGGGGCTAAAGACTTTTTACGAGCAGTACTTC.

The gene calls are TRBV11-2 and TRBJ2-5, with D maybe TRBD2 (6 bases). The CDR3 runs to 15 residues. The germline gives CDR1 SGHAT, CDR2 FQNNGV. The V end was cut by 3 bases, the J end by 3 bases, with 14 bases between. The CDR3 reads CASSFTSSEKETQYF. CDR3 sequence (DNA): TGTGCCAGCAGCTTCACATCTAGCGAAAAAGAGACCCAGTACTTC.

The genes are TRBV4-1 and TRBJ2-4; 11 bases align to TRBD1. Germline values: CDR1 MGHRA, CDR2 YSYEKL. V was pared by 1 base and J by 15 bases, with 8 bases of the junction left unmatched. The CDR3 has 14 amino acids. The CDR3, as DNA: TGCGCCAGCAGCCAAGCGGGACAGGGGGATCGGCGGTACTTC. Encoded protein: CASSQAGQGDRRYF.

The chain joins TRBV21-1 to TRBJ1-1; TRBD1 is the table's D call and was not checked against the DNA. TRBV21-1 is reported as a pseudogene. This CDR3 has 13 amino acids. The CDR3 DNA reads as TGTGCCAGCAGCAAAGCCGGGACAGGGTACGCTTTCTTT. Translated: CASSKAGTGYAFF.

This clone was observed a single time. The V gene is TRBV9, the J gene TRBJ1-2; D may be TRBD1 (5 bases). This CDR3 region has 13 residues. Between the trimmed V and J ends, which lost 0 bases and 4 bases, there was a span of 7 bases. The germline V gene encodes CDR1 SGDLS and CDR2 YYNGEE. CDR3 residues: CASSVDRSYGYTF. Written as DNA, the CDR3 is TGTGCCAGCAGCGTAGACAGGTCCTATGGCTACACCTTC.

J is TRBJ1-2 and V is TRBV4-1; D is perhaps TRBD1 (6 bases). Germline lookup yields CDR1 MGHRA and CDR2 YSYEKL. Trimming pared 5 bases from V and 0 bases from J, leaving 16 bases between. There are 16 residues in the CDR3. The CDR3 loop reads CASSETGTPTNYGYTF. CDR3 DNA: TGCGCCAGCAGCGAGACCGGGACACCTACTAACTATGGCTACACCTTC.

The chain uses TRBV15 and TRBJ2-1, with TRBD2 matching over 10 bases. V shed 2 bases and J 9 bases; nucleotides not matched to a gene: 10. Germline values: CDR1 LNHNV, CDR2 YYDKDF (reference sequence). CDR3 length equals 16 residues. Here the CDR3 reads CATSRRSGGPWFEQFF. The CDR3 DNA follows: TGTGCCACCAGCAGACGTAGCGGGGGGCCCTGGTTTGAGCAGTTCTTC.

The chain couples TRBV5-1 to TRBJ2-2, with 9 bases that match TRBD2. From germline, CDR1 is SGHRS and CDR2 YFSETQ. The CDR3 contains 16 residues. Trimming removed 4 bases from V and 2 bases from J; junction bases left unmatched: 6. CDR3: CASSQMTSGNTGELFF. CDR3 bases: TGCGCCAGCAGCCAGATGACTAGCGGAAACACCGGGGAGCTGTTTTTT.

V is TRBV5-4 and J is TRBJ1-1; maybe TRBD1 (5 bases). The CDR3 totals 15 residues. The V and J ends lost 4 bases and 4 bases respectively, with 17 bases between them. Germline CDR1 reads SGHNT; CDR2 reads YYREEE (reference sequence). The CDR3 loop is CASSPQASLGTEAFF. The CDR3 region has the DNA TGTGCCAGCAGCCCACAGGCGAGCTTGGGCACTGAAGCTTTCTTT.

This chain uses TRBV2 with TRBJ2-7, with 11 bases identical to TRBD2. The CDR3 totals 14 residues. The germline CDR1 and CDR2 sequences are SNHLY and FYNNEI. The V segment lost 4 bases and the J segment 6 bases; nucleotides outside the gene matches: 5. The CDR3, as DNA: TGTGCCAGCAGTGGAGTACTAGCGGGAGTCGAGCAGTACTTC. Translated: CASSGVLAGVEQYF.

The chain is built from TRBV7-9 and TRBJ2-7; D not resolved. Germline CDR1 is SEHNR and CDR2 is FQNEAQ (reference sequence). The CDR3 spans 13 residues. Trimming took off 5 bases at V and 1 base at J, with 9 bases between the two ends. CDR3 loop: CASSQVSSYEQYF. The CDR3 DNA reads TGTGCCAGCAGCCAGGTCAGTTCCTACGAGCAGTACTTC.